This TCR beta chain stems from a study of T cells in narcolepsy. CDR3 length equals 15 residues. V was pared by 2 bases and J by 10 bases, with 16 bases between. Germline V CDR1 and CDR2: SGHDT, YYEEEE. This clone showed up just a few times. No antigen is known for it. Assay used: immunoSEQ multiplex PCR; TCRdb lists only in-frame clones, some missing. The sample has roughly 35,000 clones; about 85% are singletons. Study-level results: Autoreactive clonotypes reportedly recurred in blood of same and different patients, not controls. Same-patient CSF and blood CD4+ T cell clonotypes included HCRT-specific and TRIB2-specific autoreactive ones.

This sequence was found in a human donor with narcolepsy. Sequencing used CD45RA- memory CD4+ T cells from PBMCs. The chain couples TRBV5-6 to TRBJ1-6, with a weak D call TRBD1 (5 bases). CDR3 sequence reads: CASSFSDGARSPLHF. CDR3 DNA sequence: TGTGCCAGCAGCTTTTCTGACGGGGCAAGGTCACCCCTCCACTTT.